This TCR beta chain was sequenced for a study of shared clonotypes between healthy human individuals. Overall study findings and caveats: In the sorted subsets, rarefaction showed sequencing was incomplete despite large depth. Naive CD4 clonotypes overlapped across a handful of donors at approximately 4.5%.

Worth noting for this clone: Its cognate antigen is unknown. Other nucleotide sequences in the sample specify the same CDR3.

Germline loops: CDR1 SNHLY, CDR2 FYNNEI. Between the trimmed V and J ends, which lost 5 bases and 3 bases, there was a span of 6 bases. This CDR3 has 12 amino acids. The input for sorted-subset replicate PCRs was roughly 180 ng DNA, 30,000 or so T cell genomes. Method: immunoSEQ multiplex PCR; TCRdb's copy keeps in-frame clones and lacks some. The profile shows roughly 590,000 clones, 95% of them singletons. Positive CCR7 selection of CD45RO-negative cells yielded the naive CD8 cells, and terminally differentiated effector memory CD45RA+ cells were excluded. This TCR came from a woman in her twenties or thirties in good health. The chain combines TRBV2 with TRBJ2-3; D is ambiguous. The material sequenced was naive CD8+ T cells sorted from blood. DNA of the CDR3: TGTGCCAGCAGTACCGGGACAGATACGCAGTATTTT. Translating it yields CASSTGTDTQYF.